The 22 T cell receptor beta chains below all came from one sample that was sequenced in a study of regulatory T cells in long-lasting Graves disease. Indicated time point: newly diagnosed GD, antithyroid drugs for less than 3 months. After RNA was extracted from PBMCs, the TCR library was made from it. Arm-PCR of CDR3 regions and iRepertoire HTBI primers were used to build TCR beta libraries. MiXCR was run by TCRdb on the multiplex PCR reads, yielding one entry per CDR3 protein. The table has more than 300,000 distinct CDR3 sequences, about 16% seen once. The sample was peripheral blood mononuclear cells (PBMCs), taken at new diagnosis, from a patient treated with antithyroid drugs. The receptors come from a female donor with Graves disease.

The chain uses TRBV4-1 and TRBJ2-3; D may be TRBD1 (5 bases). Germline-derived CDR1 and CDR2 are MGHRA and YSYEKL. V lost 1 base and J lost 1, with 6 bases in between. The CDR3 sequence is 14 residues long. The CDR3 loop reads CASSQVTGTDTQYF. In nucleotides, the CDR3 is TGCGCCAGCAGCCAAGTGACAGGCACAGATACGCAGTATTTT.

The V call is TRBV4-3, the J call TRBJ2-7; D is possibly TRBD2 (5 bases). CDR1 is LGHNA, CDR2 YSLEER, per germline. This CDR3 comprises 14 residues. Between the trimmed V and J ends, which lost 1 base and 5 bases, there was a span of 12 bases. CDR3 residues: CASSQGVGMDEQYF. CDR3 nucleotides: TGCGCCAGCAGCCAAGGGGTCGGGATGGACGAGCAGTACTTC.

This chain links TRBV11-1 with TRBJ1-2; no clear D. Trimming stripped 0 bases from V and 8 bases from J, with 7 bases between. Looked up from germline, CDR1 is SGHAT and CDR2 is FQDESV (reference sequence). The CDR3 has 12 residues. The CDR3 here is CASSLAQEGYTF. The CDR3 nucleotides read TGTGCCAGCAGCTTAGCGCAGGAGGGCTACACCTTC.

This clonotype occurred a few times. This chain joins TRBV2 and TRBJ1-4, with D possibly matching TRBD1 (5 bases). Trimming took off 4 bases at V and 5 bases at J, with 20 bases between the two ends. CDR1 and CDR2 from the germline V gene are SNHLY and FYNNEI. This CDR3 region has 17 residues. The CDR3 region is CASSGEGSWAGNEKLFF. CDR3 sequence (DNA): TGTGCCAGCAGTGGAGAGGGGTCGTGGGCCGGCAATGAAAAACTGTTTTTT.

The chain has TRBV19 and TRBJ2-3; D is undetermined. V was pared by 4 bases and J by 6 bases, with 14 bases between. Germline loops: CDR1 LNHDA, CDR2 SQIVND (reference sequence). This CDR3 region has 14 residues. The CDR3 reads CASSRIPSFDTQYF. Written as DNA, the CDR3 is TGTGCCAGTAGTAGAATCCCGTCTTTTGATACGCAGTATTTT.

This clonotype was picked up many times. The genes are TRBV29-1 and TRBJ2-7; D unclear. The length of the CDR3 is 12 residues. V dropped 4 bases and J dropped 0 bases, with 7 bases sitting between them. CDR1 is SQVTM, CDR2 ANQGSEA, per germline. CDR3 residues: CSVGLNSYEQYF. CDR3 nucleotide sequence: TGCAGCGTTGGCCTTAACTCCTACGAGCAGTACTTC.

This clonotype was seen many times. The chain has TRBV12-3 or TRBV12-4 and TRBJ2-7; TRBD1 matches 7 bases. V was clipped by 4 bases and J by 2 bases; unmatched bases: 8. The CDR3 is 15 amino acids. The CDR3, as DNA: TGTGCCAGCAGTTCTAGGGACAGAAGCGCCTACGAGCAGTACTTC. This sequence encodes CASSSRDRSAYEQYF.

The V call is TRBV4-1, the J call TRBJ2-2, with D possibly called TRBD1 or TRBD2 (5 bases each). The CDR3 loop spans 18 amino acids. V was shortened by 0 bases and J by 6 bases, with 20 bases between the two germline ends. Per germline, CDR1 MGHRA and CDR2 YSYEKL. CDR3: CASSQDSWGRMIAGELFF. The DNA for the CDR3 is TGCGCCAGCAGCCAAGATAGCTGGGGGAGAATGATCGCCGGGGAGCTGTTTTTT.

The chain employs TRBV5-5 and TRBJ2-3, with 16 nucleotides matching TRBD2. CDR3 length: 15 amino acids. Germline lookup yields CDR1 SGHKS and CDR2 YYEKEE (reference sequence). The V gene end was trimmed by 4 bases and the J gene end by 10 bases; junction bases not matched to a gene: 6. This CDR3 is CASSRDGTSGGAQYF. Here the CDR3 DNA reads TGTGCCAGCAGCCGAGACGGGACTAGCGGGGGGGCGCAGTATTTT.

This clonotype was seen more than once but under ten times. Given a much more abundant clone one base away, this may be a read error. The conserved phenylalanine or tryptophan normally closing the CDR3 is absent here, so this likely arose from a read error. This sequence joins TRBV2 and TRBJ2-1, with D hard to call. The CDR3 runs 15 residues. The germline V gene encodes CDR1 SNHLY and CDR2 FYNNEI. Trimming took off 8 bases at V and 0 bases at J, with 14 bases between the two ends. This CDR3 reads CASRPDRSSYNEQFL. The CDR3 DNA reads TGTGCCAGCCGCCCAGACCGATCCTCCTACAATGAGCAGTTCCTC.

CDR3 loop: CASSYGASYGYTF. In DNA form, the CDR3 reads TGTGCCAGCAGTTACGGAGCTAGCTATGGCTACACCTTC. The chain has TRBV6-2 or TRBV6-3 and TRBJ1-2; D is ambiguous. Trimming removed 2 bases at V and 4 bases at J, with 8 bases between. The germline V gene encodes CDR1 MNHEY and CDR2 SVGEGT. This CDR3 region has 13 residues.

This clonotype was counted ten times or more. V usage is TRBV12-3 or TRBV12-4 and J usage is TRBJ1-1, with D hard to call. CDR3 size: 13 residues. V lost 6 bases and J 4 bases, leaving 12 bases between the germline ends. Written as DNA, the CDR3 is TGTGCCAGCAGGCCCATGGGTACCACTGAAGCTTTCTTT. As protein: CASRPMGTTEAFF.

This clonotype was detected ten times or more. The V call is TRBV10-1, the J call TRBJ1-3; the D gene is possibly TRBD1 (5 bases). This CDR3 comprises 16 residues. Germline lookup yields CDR1 WNHNN and CDR2 SYGVQD (reference sequence). Trimming pared 5 bases from V and 1 base from J, leaving 15 bases between. The chain's CDR3 is CASSSTFRESGNTIYF. In nucleotides, the CDR3 is TGCGCCAGCAGTTCGACCTTCAGGGAGTCTGGAAACACCATATATTTT.

Only a few counts were recorded for this clonotype. The rearrangement joins TRBV10-3 to TRBJ2-7; D gene unclear. V was shortened by 0 bases and J by 6 bases, with 3 bases between the two germline ends. Germline loops: CDR1 ENHRY, CDR2 SYGVKD. This CDR3 spans 11 amino acids. CDR3 loop: CAISESFEQYF. The CDR3 DNA follows: TGTGCCATCAGTGAGTCTTTCGAGCAGTACTTC.

This clonotype was seen only a few times. The chain recombines TRBV10-3 with TRBJ2-2; D might be TRBD1 (7 bases). Germline values: CDR1 ENHRY, CDR2 SYGVKD. Trimming removed 4 bases from V and 0 bases from J, with 12 bases in between. The CDR3 is 16 residues long. The CDR3 bases are TGTGCCATCAGTGGGGGGGACAGCTCGAACACCGGGGAGCTGTTTTTT. This codes for CAISGGDSSNTGELFF.

This clonotype occurred many times. This chain uses TRBV12-3 or TRBV12-4 with TRBJ1-2; 10 bases are a match to TRBD1. V lost 3 bases, J lost 6 bases, and 4 bases stayed unmatched. CDR3 length: 14 amino acids. DNA for the CDR3: TGTGCCAGCAGTTTGGTGACAGGGGGCGATGGCTACACCTTC. This codes for CASSLVTGGDGYTF.

This clonotype appeared many times. One junction end does not reproduce the germline sequence, and a read error may be involved. V and J are TRBV29-1 and TRBJ1-1; 7 nucleotides align to TRBD1. Per the germline V gene, CDR1 is SQVTM and CDR2 is ANQGSEA. The CDR3 covers 13 residues. As DNA, the CDR3 is TGCAGCGTAGAAGGGGGCTCGAACACTGAAGCTTTCTTT. The encoded protein is CSVEGGSNTEAFF.

In its sample, this clonotype was seen many times. This chain links TRBV27 with TRBJ1-2; D uncertain. The CDR3 loop spans 16 amino acids. The germline gives CDR1 MNHEY, CDR2 SMNVEV (reference sequence). Trimming removed 3 bases from V and 0 bases from J, with 14 bases in between. The CDR3 loop is CASSFGLSDSNYGYTF. For the CDR3, the DNA is TGTGCCAGCAGTTTTGGCTTGTCAGACTCTAACTATGGCTACACCTTC.

The chain recombines TRBV27 with TRBJ1-6; D is ambiguous. Germline V gene sequence: CDR1 MNHEY, CDR2 SMNVEV (reference sequence). V gave up 2 bases and J gave up 4 bases, with 3 bases separating them. The CDR3 extends over 13 amino acids. CDR3 sequence: CASSLGYNSPLHF. In DNA, the CDR3 is TGTGCCAGCAGTTTAGGGTATAATTCACCCCTCCACTTT.

This clonotype was observed at least ten times. V usage is TRBV3-1 and J usage is TRBJ1-6; possible D gene TRBD1, 6 bases. The V end lost 5 bases, the J end lost 9 bases, and 11 bases lay between the germline ends. The CDR3 has 13 amino acids. Per germline, CDR1 LGHDT and CDR2 YNNKEL (reference sequence). This chain's CDR3 is CASSETGTSPLHF. CDR3 sequence (DNA): TGTGCCAGCAGCGAAACAGGGACTTCACCCCTCCACTTT.

This clonotype was picked up many times. The J gene is TRBJ2-1, the V gene TRBV12-3 or TRBV12-4, with TRBD1 matching 11 bases. The CDR3 totals 20 residues. Germline trimming cut 5 bases from V and 0 bases from J; bases unmatched to any gene: 15. CDR3 in DNA: TGTGCCAGCAGTCCCGGGACAGGGGGTAAGGCGGCCAGCTCCTACAATGAGCAGTTCTTC. Its protein is CASSPGTGGKAASSYNEQFF.

A remark on this clonotype: This may come from a read error, since a much larger clone is one base off. CDR3 nucleotides: TGTGCCAGCAGTGAAGGCAACCGCTCGGGAGCCAAAAACATTCAGTACTTC. It encodes CASSEGNRSGAKNIQYF. The chain has TRBV6-1 and TRBJ2-4; D is unresolved. Trimming took 1 base from V and 0 from J, leaving 13 bases between them. Germline assignment: CDR1 MNHNS and CDR2 SASEGT. The CDR3 contains 17 residues.